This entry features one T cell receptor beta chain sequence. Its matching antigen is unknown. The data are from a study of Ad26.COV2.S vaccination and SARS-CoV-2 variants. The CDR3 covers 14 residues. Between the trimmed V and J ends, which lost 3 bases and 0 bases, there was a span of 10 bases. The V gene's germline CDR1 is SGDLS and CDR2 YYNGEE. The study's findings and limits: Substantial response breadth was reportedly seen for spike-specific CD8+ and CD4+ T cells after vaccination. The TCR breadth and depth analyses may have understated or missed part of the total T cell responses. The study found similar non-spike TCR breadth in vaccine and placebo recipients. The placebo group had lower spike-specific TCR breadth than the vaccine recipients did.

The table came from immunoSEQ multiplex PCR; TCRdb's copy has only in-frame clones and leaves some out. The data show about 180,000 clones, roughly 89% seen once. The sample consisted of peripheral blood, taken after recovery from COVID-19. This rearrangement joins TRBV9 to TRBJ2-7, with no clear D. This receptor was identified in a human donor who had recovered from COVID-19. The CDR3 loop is CASSGTGNSYEQYF. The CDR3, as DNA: TGTGCCAGCAGCGGGACCGGTAACTCCTACGAGCAGTACTTC.